These T cell receptor beta chains were read from a single sample in a study of blood T cell repertoires in COVID-19. Only in-frame clones appear in the TCRdb table, and some are missing; sequencing was by immunoSEQ multiplex PCR. Of roughly 100,000 clones in the sample, roughly four fifths were seen once. The sequenced sample consisted of peripheral blood. All receptors derive from a woman aged 55-70 years with acute or convalescent COVID-19. Each CDR3 is given with its conserved first and last residue. Fields, in order: J gene, clone size, D gene, V gene, CDR3 DNA, CDR3 protein. D genes are given only for firm matches. Some rows have no size entry. The others give once, few or many, or a class for an expanded clone.

TRBJ2-5,-,TRBD1,TRBV2,TGTGCCAGCAAGGGACAGGGACACTCAGAGACCCAGTACTTC,CASKGQGHSETQYF
TRBJ1-2,-,-,TRBV6-5,TGTGCCAGCAGACCCGGGGGCTATGGCTACACCTTC,CASRPGGYGYTF
TRBJ1-2,-,-,TRBV28,TGTGCCAGCAGTTTACAGGGGTGGGGGAGCCCCCTTTATGGCTACACCTTC,CASSLQGWGSPLYGYTF
TRBJ2-5,-,-,TRBV2,TGTGCCAGCAGTGTTGCTCATTCCCAGGAGACCCAGTACTTC,CASSVAHSQETQYF
TRBJ2-3,-,TRBD2,TRBV5-4,TGTGCCAGCAGCTTGATGTCTAGCGGGACCGAAGATACGCAGTATTTT,CASSLMSSGTEDTQYF
TRBJ2-1,-,TRBD2,TRBV6-4,TGTGCCAGCAGTGACTCGACGGGGGGGCCCTACAATGAGCAGTTCTTC,CASSDSTGGPYNEQFF
TRBJ2-1,once,TRBD1,TRBV19,TGTGCCAGTAGTATGGCCGGGACAGGCAATAACCCGAGCCAAAATGAGCAGTTCTTC,CASSMAGTGNNPSQNEQFF
TRBJ1-1,-,-,TRBV27,TGTGCCAGCAGTCGCCCACCCCTTGCGGGCACTGAAGCTTTCTTT,CASSRPPLAGTEAFF
TRBJ2-7,-,-,TRBV6-5,TGTGCCAGCGAAACAGGGTTCCCCAACTACGAGCAGTACTTC,CASETGFPNYEQYF
TRBJ2-1,-,TRBD2,TRBV28,TGTGCCAGCAGCCCATCCCTAGCGGGTACGGGGGATGAGCAGTTCTTC,CASSPSLAGTGDEQFF
TRBJ1-1,-,TRBD1,TRBV2,TGTGCCAGCGGCGGGACAGCAGCCCCTGAAGCTTTCTTT,CASGGTAAPEAFF
TRBJ1-6,-,TRBD1,TRBV2,TGTGCCAGCAATTTACAGGGGGTAAATTCACCCCTCCACTTT,CASNLQGVNSPLHF
TRBJ2-2,-,-,TRBV27,TGTGCCAGCAGTCTCCGGCCCCTTCGAGGCCCTCTCGAGCTGTTTTTT,CASSLRPLRGPLELFF
TRBJ1-1,few,-,TRBV28,TGTGCCAGCGGGGGGGTGAGGAACACTGAAGCTTTCTTT,CASGGVRNTEAFF
TRBJ2-1,-,TRBD2,TRBV6-5,TGTGCCAGCATGACGAGACTAGCGGGAGGCAATGAGCAGTTCTTC,CASMTRLAGGNEQFF
TRBJ2-4,-,-,TRBV12-2,TGTGCAAGTCGCTTAGAGCCGGTTCTAGAGGTAGCCAAAAACATTCAGTACTTC,CASRLEPVLEVAKNIQYF
TRBJ1-1,-,-,TRBV2,TGTGCCAGCAGTGGACAGGTCAAGAACACTGAAGCTTTCTTT,CASSGQVKNTEAFF
TRBJ2-3,-,TRBD1,TRBV29-1,TGCAGCGTTGAAGGACAGGGTCCAGATACGCAGTATTTT,CSVEGQGPDTQYF
TRBJ1-1,-,-,TRBV10-3,TGTGCCATCAGTGAGTCCTTGACACGGAACACTGAAGCTTTCTTT,CAISESLTRNTEAFF
TRBJ1-6,-,TRBD1,TRBV19,TGTGCCAGTGGGGACAGGGCGAAGAATTCACCCCTCCACTTT,CASGDRAKNSPLHF
TRBJ1-6,-,-,TRBV5-1,TGCGCCAGCAGCTTGCAGGGATCAAGTAATTCACCCCTCCACTTT,CASSLQGSSNSPLHF
TRBJ1-1,once,-,TRBV5-1,TGCGCCAGCAGCTTGGTCGGGAATGCGAACACTGAAGCTTTCTTT,CASSLVGNANTEAFF
TRBJ2-1,-,TRBD1,TRBV5-1,TGCGCCAGCAGCCCCTGGGACAGGGGGGCCTACAATGAGCAGTTCTTC,CASSPWDRGAYNEQFF
TRBJ2-1,-,-,TRBV6-6,TGTGCCAGCACCCAAGGGACTCGGGGCATCAGTGAGCAGTTCTTC,CASTQGTRGISEQFF
TRBJ2-5,-,TRBD2,TRBV6-5,TGTGCCAGCAGGGAGGGACTAGGCCCCGAAGAGACCCAGTACTTC,CASREGLGPEETQYF
TRBJ1-2,-,TRBD1,TRBV29-1,TGCAGCGTTGTGGTGACAGGGGGGTATGGCTACACCTTC,CSVVVTGGYGYTF
TRBJ2-3,-,-,TRBV4-1,TGCGCCAGCAGCCAAGTCCGGTCAGATACGCAGTATTTT,CASSQVRSDTQYF
TRBJ1-2,-,-,TRBV6-1,TGTGCCAGCAGTGAACCCCAGGGCGGCGGCTACACCTTC,CASSEPQGGGYTF
TRBJ1-1,few,-,TRBV12-3/TRBV12-4,TGTGCCAGCAGCCATCAGGGCACTGAAGCTTTCTTT,CASSHQGTEAFF
TRBJ2-7,-,-,TRBV5-4,TGTGCCAGCAGCCGGGACACCTACGAGCAGTACTTC,CASSRDTYEQYF
TRBJ2-1,-,-,TRBV6-5,TGTGCCAGCAAACCAGCGGGCCTCTCCTACAATGAGCAGTTCTTC,CASKPAGLSYNEQFF
TRBJ1-3,-,-,TRBV6-6,TGTGCCAGCTTGGGGGGGGCGGCTGGAAACACCATATATTTT,CASLGGAAGNTIYF